The T cell receptor beta chain under discussion was sequenced for a study of response to subunit inactivated influenza vaccine. Study-wide results and limits: With each seasonal influenza vaccination, the authors suggested, few new T cells are recruited.

TCRdb redid the calling of the RT-PCR reads with MiXCR, one entry per CDR3 protein. In the table there are 550,000 to 650,000 distinct CDR3 sequences, approximately 12% of which are singletons. V shed 4 bases and J 0 bases; nucleotides not matched to a gene: 7. Per germline, CDR1 LGHDT and CDR2 YNNKEL (reference sequence). The CDR3 extends over 18 amino acids. In the case of this clonotype: Antigen: not known.

Sequenced material: PBMCs from blood, taken on the day of vaccination. The TCR was taken from a man aged 50 to 60 who received an inactivated influenza vaccine. This chain joins TRBV3-1 and TRBJ2-3, with 13 bases fitting TRBD2. CDR3 region: CASSRLAGGPMSTDTQYF. The CDR3 coding sequence is TGTGCCAGCAGCCGACTAGCGGGGGGCCCCATGAGCACAGATACGCAGTATTTT.